Listed below are T cell receptor beta chains from one sample, sequenced in a study of cytomegalovirus exposure and HLA in healthy donors. Clones were read by immunoSEQ multiplex PCR, and TCRdb kept only the in-frame ones, dropping some. Of around 200,000 clones in the sample, around 88% were seen once. Input material: PBMCs. Receptors were obtained from a woman aged 18-30 years in good health and CMV-seronegative. The CDR3 runs from the conserved cysteine through the conserved F or W. D genes are given only for firm matches. Clone size is shown for a subset of rows, as once, few, many or a class of expanded clone.

cdr3_nt cdr3_aa d_call v_call clone_size j_call
TGTGCCAGCCAGTCTATGGGACAGCAGGAAAGGGAAACCGGGGAGCTGTTTTTT CASQSMGQQERETGELFF TRBD1 TRBV19 few TRBJ2-2
TGTGCCAGCAGTTGGGACAGGGAGGGAACTGAAGCTTTCTTT CASSWDREGTEAFF TRBD1 TRBV27 NA TRBJ1-1
TGTGCCAGCAGTTACTCGTGGACTAGTTTTTCCTACGAGCAGTACTTC CASSYSWTSFSYEQYF TRBD2 TRBV6-5 NA TRBJ2-7
TGTGCCATCAGTGAGCCGGGGGAAATCACAGATACGCAGTATTTT CAISEPGEITDTQYF NA TRBV10-3 NA TRBJ2-3
TGTGCCAGCGGGGAGGGCGGGCCCCGAACTGAAGCTTTCTTT CASGEGGPRTEAFF NA TRBV6-1 NA TRBJ1-1
TGTGCCAGCAGTTACACGGGAAACTATGGCTACACCTTC CASSYTGNYGYTF NA TRBV6-5 once TRBJ1-2
TGTGCCAGCAGCGGCCGGACTAGCGGGGTTTCAACGATGGCTACAGATACGCAGTATTTT CASSGRTSGVSTMATDTQYF TRBD2 TRBV9 NA TRBJ2-3
TGTGCCAGCAGGGCCACCGGGACAGGGTTATACGAGCAGTACTTC CASRATGTGLYEQYF TRBD1 TRBV28 NA TRBJ2-7
TGCGCCAGCAGTGTGGCTAGCGGCATCAATGAGCAGTTCTTC CASSVASGINEQFF TRBD2 TRBV10-1 NA TRBJ2-1
TGCGCCAGCAGCTTGGATCCGGGACTAGCTCAAGAGACCCAGTACTTC CASSLDPGLAQETQYF TRBD2 TRBV5-1 NA TRBJ2-5
TGTGCCAGCAGCTTAGAACGGAGTCAGCCTGAAGCTTTCTTT CASSLERSQPEAFF NA TRBV11-2 NA TRBJ1-1
TGTGCCAGCAGCTTGGAGGGGGCACTTTCGGGGGAAAAACTGTTTTTT CASSLEGALSGEKLFF TRBD1 TRBV7-9 NA TRBJ1-4
TGTGCCAGCAGATCTCGGGGGATCGTGCGGAGGAACACTGAAGCTTTCTTT CASRSRGIVRRNTEAFF NA TRBV7-2 NA TRBJ1-1
TGCGCCAGCAGTCCAGCGGAAATAAACACCGGGGAGCTGTTTTTT CASSPAEINTGELFF NA TRBV4-1 NA TRBJ2-2
TGTGCCAGCAGCCTGAACAGGGGAAGGTACGAGCAGTACTTC CASSLNRGRYEQYF TRBD1 TRBV7-2 NA TRBJ2-7
TGTGCCAGCAGCTTGGTGGGACAGGGAGGAAACACCATATATTTT CASSLVGQGGNTIYF TRBD1 TRBV5-8 NA TRBJ1-3
TGTGCCAGCAGTTACTCGAGCGCAAGGGGTACTGAAGCTTTCTTT CASSYSSARGTEAFF NA TRBV6-5 NA TRBJ1-1
TGTGCCAGCAGCTTAAATACAGGCAGAGCCTATGGCTACACCTTC CASSLNTGRAYGYTF NA TRBV7-8 once TRBJ1-2
TGTGCCATCAGTGAGTCATCCCACTACACCTTC CAISESSHYTF NA TRBV10-3 NA TRBJ1-2
TGTGCCAGTAGTAAGGGGGGGGGCCAAGGGAACACCGGGGAGCTGTTTTTT CASSKGGGQGNTGELFF NA TRBV19 few TRBJ2-2
TGTGCCAGCTCTGACAGGGCGGAAGGCTACACCTTC CASSDRAEGYTF TRBD1 TRBV18 NA TRBJ1-2
TGTGCCAGCAGCCAAGGGGTGATTGGGCTCAACTATGGCTACACCTTC CASSQGVIGLNYGYTF NA TRBV4-2 NA TRBJ1-2
TGTGCCAGCACTTCGCAGGGAAACACTGAAGCTTTCTTT CASTSQGNTEAFF NA TRBV6-6 NA TRBJ1-1
TGCGCCAGCAGCTTAAGAGCGGGAGTTGGGGATGAGCAGTTCTTC CASSLRAGVGDEQFF TRBD2 TRBV5-1 NA TRBJ2-1
TGTGCCAGCAGCGTAGGGGCTAGCGGACCCGTGGAGACCCAGTACTTC CASSVGASGPVETQYF TRBD2 TRBV9 NA TRBJ2-5
TGCGCCAGCAGTGAGCCCAGGGGGCCCGAGCAGTACTTC CASSEPRGPEQYF TRBD1 TRBV10-2 NA TRBJ2-7
TGCGCCAGCAGGTCGGGAGGGAGTCTCTACGAGCAGTACTTC CASRSGGSLYEQYF TRBD2 TRBV10-2 NA TRBJ2-7
TGTGCCAGCAGTTACTCGAGTGGGCACTACGAGCAGTACTTC CASSYSSGHYEQYF NA TRBV6-5 NA TRBJ2-7
TGCGCCAGCAGTGCGGACAGGGCCTTTTATGGCTACACCTTC CASSADRAFYGYTF TRBD1 TRBV4-3 NA TRBJ1-2
TGTGCCAGCAGTCGTCCGAGGATGCGGTATGGCTACACCTTC CASSRPRMRYGYTF NA TRBV25-1 NA TRBJ1-2
TGTGCCAGCAGCCCGGGACAGGGGGCTAACGGCTACACCTTC CASSPGQGANGYTF TRBD1 TRBV7-9 few TRBJ1-2
TGCGCCAGCAGCTTGGCCTTAGGGGGAAAATCTGGGGCCAACGTCCTGACTTTC CASSLALGGKSGANVLTF NA TRBV5-1 NA TRBJ2-6
TGTGCCAGCAGCTTAGATCCTAGCGGGATCTACGAGCAGTACTTC CASSLDPSGIYEQYF TRBD2 TRBV11-2 NA TRBJ2-7
TGTGCCAGCAGCTTCGGTCCCGGGACAGGGTCTGGCTACACCTTC CASSFGPGTGSGYTF TRBD1 TRBV7-2 NA TRBJ1-2
TGTGCCAGCAGGTCCGGGACAGGGTTGAGAGAGCAGTACTTC CASRSGTGLREQYF TRBD1 TRBV27 NA TRBJ2-7
TGTGCCAGCAGCTTGGGGGCAGGGAATGAAAAACTGTTTTTT CASSLGAGNEKLFF NA TRBV5-6 NA TRBJ1-4
TGTGCCAGCAGTCCAGGACAGGGGCCCACTGAAGCTTTCTTT CASSPGQGPTEAFF TRBD1 TRBV2 NA TRBJ1-1
TGTGCCACCCAAACAGGGTCTTTTGGCTACACCTTC CATQTGSFGYTF NA TRBV15 NA TRBJ1-2
TGTGCCAGCAGTGGTAGCGGGATCTACAATGAGCAGTTCTTC CASSGSGIYNEQFF TRBD2 TRBV6-5 NA TRBJ2-1
TGCGCCAGCAAGGCCAGGGAACAGAACACTGAAGCTTTCTTT CASKAREQNTEAFF NA TRBV5-1 NA TRBJ1-1